What follows are 32 T cell receptor beta chains derived from one specimen sequenced in a study of CD8 T cells in ankylosing spondylitis. Study observations and caveats: A TCR beta motif made of roughly eight highly homologous variants seemed typical of ankylosing spondylitis blood.

Each CDR3 protein gets one entry after TCRdb re-called the 5' RACE reads with MiXCR. The sample lists roughly 350,000 distinct CDR3 sequences; around 8% were seen once. Antigen specificity for these receptors is unknown. Sequenced sample: blood, either unsorted or a sorted T cell fraction (not recorded which). The receptors were gathered from a male donor with ankylosing spondylitis.

V gene TRBV4-1 combines with J gene TRBJ2-1, with TRBD2 matching 14 bases. The CDR3 consists of 16 residues. Trimming cost V 3 bases and J 7 bases; bases outside gene matches: 5. Germline CDR1 reads MGHRA; CDR2 reads YSYEKL. This CDR3 is CASSQRRTSGRNEQFF. The CDR3 DNA follows: TGCGCCAGCAGCCAGAGACGGACTAGCGGGAGGAATGAGCAGTTCTTC.

A few counts support this clonotype. The chain recombines TRBV18 with TRBJ1-4; 7 positions match TRBD1. The junction had 9 bases not matched to a gene; V was cut back by 3 bases and J by 5 bases. Germline V gene data show CDR1 as KGHSH and CDR2 as LQKENI. The CDR3 is 16 amino acids. The CDR3 is CASSPSRDSRNEKLFF. CDR3 sequence (DNA): TGTGCCAGCTCACCCTCCCGGGACAGCCGGAATGAAAAACTGTTTTTT. The full variable domain, completed using reference TRBV18 and TRBJ1-4, is NAGVMQNPRHLVRRRGQEARLRCSPMKGHSHVYWYRQLPEEGLKFMVYLQKENIIDESGMPKERFSAEFPKEGPSILRIQQVVRGDSAAYFCASSPSRDSRNEKLFFGSGTQLSVL.

This clonotype was picked up many times. J is TRBJ2-7 and V is TRBV29-1; TRBD1 matches 9 bases. V was pared by 2 bases and J by 5 bases, with 4 bases of the junction left unmatched. Germline V gene lookup returns CDR1 SQVTM and CDR2 ANQGSEA. The CDR3 sequence is 13 residues long. In DNA form, the CDR3 reads TGCAGCGTTGAATCAGGACAGGGGAACGAGCAGTACTTC. It codes for CSVESGQGNEQYF.

The CDR3 loop is CASSELAGSGTGELFF. CDR3 nucleotides: TGTGCCAGCAGTGAACTAGCGGGGTCGGGCACCGGGGAGCTGTTTTTT. V is TRBV2 and J is TRBJ2-2; 9 bases line up with TRBD2. Germline CDR1 is SNHLY and CDR2 is FYNNEI. This CDR3 comprises 16 residues. V was clipped by 2 bases and J by 4 bases; unmatched bases: 5.

This chain joins TRBV5-1 and TRBJ2-5; 9 bases line up with TRBD2. The germline V gene encodes CDR1 SGHRS and CDR2 YFSETQ. V trimming: 0 bases; J trimming: 4 bases; junction bases outside the gene matches: 4. This CDR3 region has 15 residues. The DNA of the CDR3 is TGCGCCAGCAGCTTGGTGGGACTAGCTCCAGAGACCCAGTACTTC. Its translation: CASSLVGLAPETQYF.

Ten or more counts support this clonotype. This chain uses TRBV9 with TRBJ1-3; tentative D call: TRBD1 (5 bases). The CDR3 has 15 residues. CDR1 SGDLS and CDR2 YYNGEE come from the germline V gene. The germline V and J ends were trimmed by 4 bases and 0 bases, with 11 bases remaining between them. In nucleotides, the CDR3 is TGTGCCAGCAGCCAACAGGCGAGCTCTGGAAACACCATATATTTT. This sequence encodes CASSQQASSGNTIYF.

The chain joins TRBV7-9 to TRBJ2-5, with 7 bases identical to TRBD1. V was clipped by 5 bases and J by 5 bases; unmatched bases: 5. From germline, CDR1 is SEHNR and CDR2 FQNEAQ (reference sequence). This CDR3 has 13 amino acids. The CDR3 DNA reads as TGTGCCAGCAGCCAGGGGGTCCGGGAGACCCAGTACTTC. Translation gives CASSQGVRETQYF. Filled out from reference TRBV7-9 and TRBJ2-5, the complete variable domain reads DTGVSQNPRHKITKRGQNVTFRCDPISEHNRLYWYRQTLGQGPEFLTYFQNEAQLEKSRLLSDRFSAERPKGSFSTLEIQRTEQGDSAMYLCASSQGVRETQYFGPGTRLLVL.

This clonotype was counted between two and nine times. The chain is built from TRBV7-6 and TRBJ1-5; possibly TRBD1 for D (6 bases). Germline V gene lookup returns CDR1 SGHVS and CDR2 FNYEAQ. The CDR3 is 13 residues long. Trimming shortened V by 5 bases and J by 9 bases, and 14 bases separated the two germline ends. The CDR3 here is CASSPQGGWPQHF. The CDR3 region has the DNA TGTGCCAGCAGCCCACAGGGCGGTTGGCCCCAGCATTTT.

This clonotype was seen a handful of times. The rearrangement joins TRBV18 to TRBJ2-7; D tentatively fits TRBD1 or TRBD2 (5 bases each). The CDR3 is 14 residues long. Trimming removed 5 bases from V and 2 bases from J, with 13 bases in between. CDR1 and CDR2 (germline): KGHSH, LQKENI. CDR3 in amino acids: CASSSSWDAYEQYF. In DNA, the CDR3 is TGTGCCAGCTCATCTTCTTGGGACGCCTACGAGCAGTACTTC.

This clonotype appeared many times. The chain links TRBV29-1 to TRBJ2-1, with D maybe TRBD2 (6 bases). Deletions cut 0 bases from V and 9 bases from J, with 21 bases between. CDR3 size: 16 residues. CDR1 is SQVTM and CDR2 is ANQGSEA in the germline V gene. The CDR3 nucleotides are TGCAGCGTTGAAGATCTTGTCCCTAGCGCTAGTGGTGAGCAGTTCTTC. It codes for CSVEDLVPSASGEQFF.

Only a few counts were recorded for this clonotype. The gene calls are TRBV27 and TRBJ2-4; the D call may be TRBD1 or TRBD2 (5 bases each). The V gene lost 2 bases and the J gene lost 0 bases, with 11 bases spanning the gap. The CDR3 is 16 amino acids. CDR1 and CDR2 (germline): MNHEY, SMNVEV (reference sequence). The CDR3 here is CASSLRGGIAKNIQYF. As DNA, the CDR3 is TGTGCCAGCAGTTTACGGGGCGGAATAGCCAAAAACATTCAGTACTTC.

This clonotype appeared a few times. V usage is TRBV11-3 and J usage is TRBJ2-7; D is unclear. The CDR3 has 14 amino acids. V was clipped by 3 bases and J by 2 bases, with 11 bases between them. CDR1 is SGHNT, CDR2 YENEEA, per germline. This chain's CDR3 is CASSLGRPPYEQYF. The CDR3 nucleotides are TGTGCCAGCAGCTTGGGCAGACCCCCCTACGAGCAGTACTTC.

This clonotype has a handful of counts. The chain combines TRBV10-2 with TRBJ2-1; D unclear. From germline, CDR1 is WSHSY and CDR2 SAAADI. The CDR3 runs to 11 residues. The V end was cut by 2 bases, the J end by 6 bases, with 2 bases between. Here the CDR3 DNA reads TGCGCCAGCAGTGAGGTCAATGAGCAGTTCTTC. It is translated as CASSEVNEQFF.

The chain joins TRBV29-1 to TRBJ1-2; D is perhaps TRBD1 (6 bases). Trimming took 6 bases from V and 4 from J, leaving 15 bases between them. CDR1 SQVTM and CDR2 ANQGSEA come from the germline V gene. This CDR3 comprises 13 residues. CDR3 in amino acids: CSVGGPGPYGYTF. The CDR3 DNA follows: TGCAGCGTGGGGGGCCCGGGCCCCTATGGCTACACCTTC.

This clonotype was observed a handful of times. The chain combines TRBV14 with TRBJ2-3; 10 bases fit TRBD2. Unmatched junction bases numbered 11, after V lost 4 bases and J lost 1 base. This CDR3 is built from 18 residues. Germline V lookup: CDR1 SGHDN, CDR2 FVKESK. CDR3 coding DNA: TGTGCCAGCAGCCGACGTTCTAGCGGGAGCACAGGCACAGATACGCAGTATTTT. It translates to CASSRRSSGSTGTDTQYF.

V is TRBV7-9 and J is TRBJ1-4; D ambiguous. Trimming took 5 bases from V and 4 from J, leaving 11 bases between them. The CDR3 totals 14 residues. CDR1 and CDR2 (germline): SEHNR, FQNEAQ (reference sequence). The CDR3 DNA is TGTGCCAGCAGCGTGGACGTCTATAATGAAAAACTGTTTTTT. Translating it yields CASSVDVYNEKLFF.

This clonotype was observed a handful of times. The V call is TRBV5-1, the J call TRBJ1-5; D call uncertain. Trimming pared 4 bases from V and 3 bases from J, leaving 14 bases between. The CDR3 has 15 residues. Germline V CDR1 and CDR2: SGHRS, YFSETQ. This CDR3 reads CASSLGLKPNQPQHF. CDR3 coding DNA: TGCGCCAGCAGCCTGGGCTTGAAACCCAATCAGCCCCAGCATTTT.

V and J are TRBV29-1 and TRBJ2-7; no firm D call. The CDR3 length is 11 residues. The germline CDR1 and CDR2 sequences are SQVTM and ANQGSEA. V lost 7 bases to trimming and J lost 3 bases, with 10 bases between them. The CDR3 DNA reads TGCAGCGCCGACCAAGACTACGAGCAGTACTTC. It is translated as CSADQDYEQYF.

This sequence joins TRBV29-1 and TRBJ2-5, with 10 bases aligning to TRBD1. CDR3 length: 16 amino acids. Germline CDR1 is SQVTM and CDR2 is ANQGSEA. V lost 6 bases to trimming and J lost 7 bases; unmatched junction nucleotides: 17. This CDR3 reads CSVRNRTGGSEVTQYF. The CDR3 DNA is TGCAGCGTCCGGAACCGGACAGGGGGGTCCGAAGTGACCCAGTACTTC.

This clonotype has more than one count but fewer than ten. This chain links TRBV7-9 with TRBJ2-3, with TRBD2 matching over 10 bases. This CDR3 region has 16 residues. With 5 bases clipped from V and 2 bases from J, the junction kept 7 bases outside the gene matches. The germline CDR1 and CDR2 sequences are SEHNR and FQNEAQ (reference sequence). The CDR3 nucleotides are TGTGCCAGCAGCCCTGGGACTAGCGTTAACACAGATACGCAGTATTTT. This translates into CASSPGTSVNTDTQYF.

This chain joins TRBV5-5 and TRBJ2-5, with unresolved D. Germline V lookup: CDR1 SGHKS, CDR2 YYEKEE (reference sequence). The CDR3 extends over 13 amino acids. The V gene lost 4 bases and the J gene lost 5 bases, with 12 bases spanning the gap. In nucleotides, the CDR3 is TGTGCCAGCAGCCGCGCCCATGAGGAGACCCAGTACTTC. This translates into CASSRAHEETQYF.

The chain uses TRBV20-1 and TRBJ2-7; 13 bases match TRBD2. The CDR3 loop spans 14 amino acids. The germline gives CDR1 DFQATT, CDR2 SNEGSKA (reference sequence). J gave up 3 bases and V 5 bases, and 4 bases lay outside the gene matches. CDR3 coding DNA: TGCAGTGCTCCAGGGACTAGCGGGAACTACGAGCAGTACTTC. It translates to CSAPGTSGNYEQYF.

The chain uses TRBV20-1 and TRBJ2-1, with 7 bases matching TRBD2. Per the germline V gene, CDR1 is DFQATT and CDR2 is SNEGSKA (reference sequence). The J segment lost 3 bases and the V segment lost 2 bases, leaving 7 bases of the junction unmatched. This CDR3 has 15 amino acids. CDR3 in DNA: TGCAGTGCTAGACTAACTAGCGATTACTACAATGAGCAGTTCTTC. The encoded protein is CSARLTSDYYNEQFF.

The genes are TRBV4-1 and TRBJ2-1, with D possibly matching TRBD1 (5 bases). This CDR3 region has 14 residues. CDR1 and CDR2 from the germline V gene are MGHRA and YSYEKL. Trimming stripped 0 bases from V and 12 bases from J, with 15 bases between. The CDR3 sequence is CASSQEISQGGQFF. DNA for the CDR3: TGCGCCAGCAGCCAAGAAATTTCGCAGGGCGGGCAGTTCTTC.

This clonotype occurred a few times. The chain carries TRBV15 and TRBJ2-4; TRBD1 might be the D (6 bases). The V gene's germline CDR1 is LNHNV and CDR2 YYDKDF (reference sequence). This CDR3 has 15 residues. With 3 bases removed from V and 7 bases from J, the gap between germline ends came to 16 bases. CDR3 DNA sequence: TGTGCCACCAGCAGGCGGGCAGGGGTCGGGAACATTCAGTACTTC. Its translation is CATSRRAGVGNIQYF.

The rearrangement links TRBV20-1 to TRBJ2-1; maybe TRBD1 (5 bases). V lost 4 bases, J lost 3 bases, and 16 bases lay in between. Germline V gene lookup returns CDR1 DFQATT and CDR2 SNEGSKA (reference sequence). CDR3 length: 15 residues. The CDR3 DNA follows: TGCAGTGCTAAGAGGAACACCCAGGGCTACAATGAGCAGTTCTTC. This translates into CSAKRNTQGYNEQFF.

This clonotype was seen only a few times. The rearrangement uses TRBV20-1 and TRBJ2-1, with TRBD2 matching 11 bases. The V and J ends lost 7 bases and 6 bases, in that order; junction bases with no gene match: 8. The germline V gene has CDR1 DFQATT and CDR2 SNEGSKA (reference sequence). The length of the CDR3 is 14 residues. Here the CDR3 reads CSVEGLADSNEQFF. The CDR3 DNA follows: TGCAGTGTTGAGGGACTAGCGGACTCCAATGAGCAGTTCTTC.

The sample holds many counts of this clonotype. For the CDR3, the DNA is TGTGCCAGCAGCTTAAACCCCTCTAGCGGAAGCACAGATACGCAGTATTTT. Its translation is CASSLNPSSGSTDTQYF. J is TRBJ2-3 and V is TRBV7-3, with 7 bases lining up with TRBD2. CDR1 is SGHTA, CDR2 FQGTGA, per germline. Germline trimming cut 1 base from V and 0 bases from J; bases unmatched to any gene: 7. CDR3 length equals 17 residues.

The chain combines TRBV28 with TRBJ2-5; the match to TRBD1 covers 8 bases. Germline CDR1 is MDHEN and CDR2 is SYDVKM. J gave up 4 bases and V 11 bases, and 6 bases lay outside the gene matches. The length of the CDR3 is 12 residues. The CDR3 sequence: CAVSGQGETQYF. As DNA, the CDR3 is TGTGCCGTAAGCGGACAGGGAGAGACCCAGTACTTC.

J is TRBJ2-3 and V is TRBV7-2; perhaps TRBD1 as D (6 bases). This CDR3 has 14 residues. CDR1 and CDR2 from the germline V gene are SGHTA and FQGNSA. V gave up 5 bases and J gave up 2 bases, with 11 bases separating them. The CDR3 here is CASSRDTLTDTQYF. The CDR3 bases are TGTGCCAGCAGCCGGGACACCCTCACAGATACGCAGTATTTT.

This clonotype was seen repeatedly, ten times or more. The chain uses TRBV12-3 or TRBV12-4 and TRBJ2-6; 10 nucleotides agree with TRBD1. Trimming cost V 3 bases and J 4 bases; bases outside gene matches: 3. The CDR3 is 16 amino acids. CDR3 sequence reads: CASSLGQGYGANVLTF. The CDR3 region has the DNA TGTGCCAGCAGTTTGGGACAGGGGTACGGGGCCAACGTCCTGACTTTC.

This clonotype showed up just a few times. The chain is built from TRBV3-1 and TRBJ2-7, with TRBD1 matching 11 bases. The CDR3 totals 16 residues. The V gene end was trimmed by 3 bases and the J gene end by 3 bases; junction bases not matched to a gene: 7. CDR1 and CDR2 from the germline V gene are LGHDT and YNNKEL (reference sequence). The CDR3 DNA reads as TGTGCCAGCAGCCATCTAAGGACAGGGGGCATCTACGAGCAGTACTTC. This encodes CASSHLRTGGIYEQYF.